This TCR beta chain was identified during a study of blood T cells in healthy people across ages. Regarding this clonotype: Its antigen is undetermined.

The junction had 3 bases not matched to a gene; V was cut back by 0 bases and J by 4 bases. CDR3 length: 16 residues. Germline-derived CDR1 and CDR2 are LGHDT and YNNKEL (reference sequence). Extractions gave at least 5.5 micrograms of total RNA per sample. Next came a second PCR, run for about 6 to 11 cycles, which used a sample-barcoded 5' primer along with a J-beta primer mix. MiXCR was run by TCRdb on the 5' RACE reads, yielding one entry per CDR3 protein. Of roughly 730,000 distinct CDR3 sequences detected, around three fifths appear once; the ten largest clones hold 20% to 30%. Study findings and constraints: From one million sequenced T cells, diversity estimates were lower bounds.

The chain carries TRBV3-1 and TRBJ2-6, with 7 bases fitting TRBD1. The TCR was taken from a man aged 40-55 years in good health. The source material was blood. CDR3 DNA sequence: TGTGCCAGCAGCCAAGATTGGGGACAGGGGGCCAACGTCCTGACTTTC. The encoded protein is CASSQDWGQGANVLTF.